Below, 13 T cell receptor beta chains from the same sample are listed, as sequenced in a study of blood T cell repertoires in COVID-19. Sequenced by immunoSEQ multiplex PCR; TCRdb stores in-frame clones only, minus some. This sample has 140,000 or so clones, with approximately 88% found just once. Sequencing input: peripheral blood. The receptors come from a woman between 45 and 60 years old with acute or convalescent COVID-19.

The gene calls are TRBV6-5 and TRBJ1-5; D is undetermined. Trimming removed 1 base from V and 11 bases from J, with 18 bases in between. Germline lookup yields CDR1 MNHEY and CDR2 SVGAGI. This CDR3 spans 15 amino acids. The CDR3 DNA reads TGTGCCAGCAGTTACTGGCCAGTTGAAAAGTCCACCCAGCATTTT. This gives the protein CASSYWPVEKSTQHF.

The chain combines TRBV30 with TRBJ1-3; the match to TRBD1 covers 8 bases. CDR3 size: 14 residues. Trimming at V came to 5 bases and at J to 4 bases, leaving 7 bases not matched to a gene. CDR1 is GTSNPN and CDR2 is SVGIG in the germline V gene (reference sequence). CDR3 amino acids: CAWGGGQGGNTIYF. The CDR3 coding sequence is TGTGCCTGGGGCGGCGGACAGGGCGGAAACACCATATATTTT. The whole variable domain, remainder taken from reference TRBV30 and TRBJ1-3, is SQTIHQWPATLVQPVGSPLSLECTVEGTSNPNLYWYRQAAGRGLQLLFYSVGIGQISSEVPQNLSASRPQDRQFILSSKKLLLSDSGFYLCAWGGGQGGNTIYFGEGSWLTVV.

The rearrangement links TRBV5-1 to TRBJ2-7; D call uncertain. Germline CDR1 and CDR2: SGHRS and YFSETQ. The CDR3 is 16 residues long. Trimming cost V 4 bases and J 1 base, with 18 bases left between them. CDR3 DNA sequence: TGCGCCAGCAGCATAGGCCCGGTGGAACAGTCCTACGAGCAGTACTTC. Protein: CASSIGPVEQSYEQYF.

The gene calls are TRBV5-1 and TRBJ2-5; 11 bases align to TRBD1. V shed 0 bases, J shed 2 bases, and the junction held 0 bases outside the gene matches. The CDR3 is 15 residues long. CDR1 and CDR2 from the germline V gene are SGHRS and YFSETQ. In nucleotides, the CDR3 is TGCGCCAGCAGCTTGGGGGACAGGGGGCAAGAGACCCAGTACTTC. Translation: CASSLGDRGQETQYF.

The rearrangement uses TRBV7-9 and TRBJ2-3; 7 nucleotides line up with TRBD2. J gave up 2 bases and V 3 bases, and 2 bases lay outside the gene matches. Looked up from germline, CDR1 is SEHNR and CDR2 is FQNEAQ (reference sequence). This CDR3 is 14 amino acids long. CDR3 loop: CASSFSGFTDTQYF. CDR3 DNA: TGTGCCAGCAGCTTTAGCGGGTTCACAGATACGCAGTATTTT.

The CDR3 loop is CASSVDFYEQYF. In DNA, the CDR3 is TGTGCCAGCAGTGTCGACTTTTACGAGCAGTACTTC. The chain links TRBV25-1 to TRBJ2-7, with no clear D. V was shortened by 4 bases and J by 4 bases, with 8 bases between the two germline ends. Germline V gene lookup returns CDR1 MGHDK and CDR2 SYGVNS. The length of the CDR3 is 12 residues.

The chain is built from TRBV19 and TRBJ2-7; 9 nucleotides line up with TRBD1. Germline CDR1 reads LNHDA; CDR2 reads SQIVND (reference sequence). Germline trimming cut 3 bases from V and 5 bases from J; bases unmatched to any gene: 8. This CDR3 spans 15 amino acids. CDR3 region: CASSISGTGLHEQYF. CDR3 in DNA: TGTGCCAGTAGTATCTCCGGGACAGGGCTCCACGAGCAGTACTTC.

The V call is TRBV6-5, the J call TRBJ2-7, with D perhaps matching TRBD2 (5 bases). The CDR3 is 13 residues long. Trimming cost V 5 bases and J 9 bases, with 17 bases left between them. Germline CDR1 reads MNHEY; CDR2 reads SVGAGI. CDR3 amino acids: CASSLRPSRRQYF. The CDR3 nucleotides are TGTGCCAGCAGTCTGCGGCCTAGCCGGAGGCAGTACTTC.

J is TRBJ1-1 and V is TRBV5-4, with 7 positions matching TRBD1. Germline V CDR1 and CDR2: SGHNT, YYREEE (reference sequence). V lost 4 bases and J lost 0; bases outside the gene matches: 15. The CDR3 totals 18 residues. The CDR3 DNA sequence: TGTGCCAGCAGCCTATCCCCCTTAAGAAGGGGGCTGAACACTGAAGCTTTCTTT. Its translation is CASSLSPLRRGLNTEAFF.

The V call is TRBV10-1, the J call TRBJ2-7, with 7 bases identical to TRBD1. After removal of 5 bases from V and 0 bases from J, the junction contained 4 bases not matched to a gene. Germline V CDR1 and CDR2: WNHNN, SYGVQD (reference sequence). The CDR3 loop spans 14 amino acids. In DNA, the CDR3 is TGCGCCAGCAGTCGGCAGGGGGTCTCCTACGAGCAGTACTTC. Translated: CASSRQGVSYEQYF.

V gene TRBV24-1 combines with J gene TRBJ1-5; the D is unclear. Germline V CDR1 and CDR2: KGHDR, SFDVKD. The CDR3 covers 13 residues. Trimming removed 9 bases from V and 4 bases from J, with 12 bases in between. The CDR3 spells CATSGLVNQPQHF. CDR3 bases: TGTGCCACCTCTGGACTGGTTAATCAGCCCCAGCATTTT.

This clone turned up a few times. This sequence joins TRBV29-1 and TRBJ2-7; TRBD2 agrees at 13 bases. Germline loops: CDR1 SQVTM, CDR2 ANQGSEA. J gave up 6 bases and V 3 bases, and 11 bases lay outside the gene matches. There are 16 residues in the CDR3. CDR3 region: CSVEGGLAGTPGEQYF. Here the CDR3 DNA reads TGCAGCGTTGAGGGGGGACTAGCGGGGACCCCTGGCGAGCAGTACTTC.

The V call is TRBV5-1, the J call TRBJ2-5; D call uncertain. CDR1 is SGHRS, CDR2 YFSETQ, per germline. Trimming shortened V by 6 bases and J by 2 bases, and 14 bases separated the two germline ends. The CDR3 is made up of 14 amino acids. The CDR3 DNA reads TGCGCCAGCAACCGCGGCAGAAATCAAGAGACCCAGTACTTC. This sequence encodes CASNRGRNQETQYF.